The 29 T cell receptor beta chains in this list originate from one sample, sequenced in a study of blood T cell repertoires in COVID-19. TCRdb keeps only in-frame clones here, not all; method: immunoSEQ multiplex PCR. The table has some 330,000 clones, 85% to 90% seen once; the top ten hold under 4.5%. Sequenced input: peripheral blood. The receptors derive from a woman in her 50s with active or convalescent COVID-19.

The V call is TRBV9, the J call TRBJ1-3; D remains ambiguous. V lost 0 bases and J lost 2, with 6 bases in between. CDR3 length: 14 residues. CDR1 is SGDLS, CDR2 YYNGEE, per germline. The CDR3 nucleotides are TGTGCCAGCAGCGTAGGGAGTACTGGAAACACCATATATTTT. Its protein is CASSVGSTGNTIYF.

The chain combines TRBV29-1 with TRBJ1-1, with 8 bases that match TRBD1. This CDR3 has 13 residues. Germline assignment: CDR1 SQVTM and CDR2 ANQGSEA. V lost 1 base, J lost 11 bases, and 9 bases stayed unmatched. This CDR3 is CSVEVRQGYRAFF. The CDR3 coding sequence is TGCAGCGTTGAAGTCCGACAGGGGTATAGGGCTTTCTTT.

The chain's CDR3 is CAITALAGRTDTQYF. The CDR3, as DNA: TGTGCCATCACCGCACTAGCGGGGAGAACAGATACGCAGTATTTT. The chain couples TRBV10-3 to TRBJ2-3; TRBD2 aligns across 10 bases. CDR3 size: 15 residues. The V and J ends lost 7 bases and 3 bases, in that order; junction bases with no gene match: 7. The germline V gene encodes CDR1 ENHRY and CDR2 SYGVKD.

In nucleotides, the CDR3 is TGTGCCAGCAGCACTCGGGGGAGCTCCTACAATGAGCAGTTCTTC. Protein: CASSTRGSSYNEQFF. The chain combines TRBV28 with TRBJ2-1, with a weak D call TRBD2 (6 bases). The CDR3 is made up of 15 amino acids. Germline CDR1 and CDR2: MDHEN and SYDVKM. The germline V and J ends were trimmed by 6 bases and 0 bases, with 12 bases remaining between them.

The chain has TRBV3-1 (or the pseudogene TRBV3-2) and TRBJ2-7, with D tentatively TRBD2 (5 bases). Germline assignment: CDR1 LGHDT and CDR2 YNNKEL (reference sequence). The CDR3 contains 13 residues. The ends were cut back, 4 bases at V and 6 bases at J, with 13 bases in the middle. The CDR3 is CASSPYTRSEQYF. The DNA of the CDR3 is TGTGCCAGCAGCCCATACACTAGATCCGAGCAGTACTTC.

This clone was observed a single time. The chain combines TRBV18 with TRBJ2-3; 13 bases match TRBD2. The germline CDR1 and CDR2 sequences are KGHSH and LQKENI. This CDR3 has 16 residues. After removal of 2 bases from V and 4 bases from J, the junction contained 3 bases not matched to a gene. The DNA for the CDR3 is TGTGCCAGCTCACCAAGGACTAGCGGGAGCCCAGATACGCAGTATTTT. Translating gives CASSPRTSGSPDTQYF.

The chain recombines TRBV5-1 with TRBJ2-5; 7 positions match TRBD1. Germline CDR1 and CDR2: SGHRS and YFSETQ. This CDR3 is built from 15 residues. V lost 4 bases, J lost 4 bases, and 10 bases stayed unmatched. Here the CDR3 DNA reads TGCGCCAGCAGCAGCGTACCAGGGGGTCGAGAGACCCAGTACTTC. Translating gives CASSSVPGGRETQYF.

The chain combines TRBV28 with TRBJ1-2; 8 nucleotides line up with TRBD1. Trimming at V came to 4 bases and at J to 4 bases, leaving 8 bases not matched to a gene. Per germline, CDR1 MDHEN and CDR2 SYDVKM. There are 15 residues in the CDR3. The CDR3 here is CASSSGRGLSYGYTF. CDR3 coding DNA: TGTGCCAGCAGTTCCGGCAGGGGGCTCTCCTATGGCTACACCTTC.

This chain links TRBV25-1 with TRBJ1-1; D gene unclear. Germline loops: CDR1 MGHDK, CDR2 SYGVNS. The CDR3 consists of 13 residues. V was cut by 5 bases and J by 5 bases, with 12 bases left in between. As DNA, the CDR3 is TGTGCCAGCAGTATAGCGGGTGGGACTGAAGCTTTCTTT. Amino acid sequence: CASSIAGGTEAFF. Filled out from reference TRBV25-1 and TRBJ1-1, the complete variable domain reads EADIYQTPRYLVIGTGKKITLECSQTMGHDKMYWYQQDPGMELHLIHYSYGVNSTEKGDLSSESTVSRIRTEHFPLTLESARPSHTSQYLCASSIAGGTEAFFGQGTRLTVV.

The chain couples TRBV6-5 to TRBJ1-3; D perhaps matches TRBD1 (5 bases). V gave up 1 base and J gave up 0 bases, with 10 bases separating them. Germline-derived CDR1 and CDR2 are MNHEY and SVGAGI. CDR3 length equals 16 residues. CDR3 in DNA: TGTGCCAGCAGTTACTATGGGGGGAACTCTGGAAACACCATATATTTT. As protein: CASSYYGGNSGNTIYF.

The chain joins TRBV3-1 (or the pseudogene TRBV3-2) to TRBJ1-1, with D perhaps matching TRBD1 (5 bases). Trimming pared 0 bases from V and 5 bases from J, leaving 10 bases between. Germline CDR1 reads LGHDT; CDR2 reads YNNKEL (reference sequence). The CDR3 is 14 amino acids. The CDR3 nucleotides read TGTGCCAGCAGCCAAGACGGGACTTTGACTGAAGCTTTCTTT. Translating gives CASSQDGTLTEAFF.

The chain uses TRBV19 and TRBJ2-7, with a possible D match to TRBD1 (5 bases). The V and J ends lost 3 bases and 5 bases respectively, with 11 bases between them. This CDR3 has 13 amino acids. Per germline, CDR1 LNHDA and CDR2 SQIVND (reference sequence). DNA for the CDR3: TGTGCCAGTAGTATGCTAACAGGTGACGAGCAGTACTTC. Translation gives CASSMLTGDEQYF.

The chain employs TRBV19 and TRBJ2-6, with 7 bases fitting TRBD1. The J segment lost 3 bases and the V segment lost 7 bases, leaving 9 bases of the junction unmatched. The length of the CDR3 is 16 residues. Germline V gene lookup returns CDR1 LNHDA and CDR2 SQIVND (reference sequence). CDR3 nucleotides: TGTGCCAGTACTTTGGCAGGGGGTTATGGGGCCAACGTCCTGACTTTC. Residues: CASTLAGGYGANVLTF.

This chain links TRBV30 with TRBJ2-3; D is unresolved. Germline values: CDR1 GTSNPN, CDR2 SVGIG (reference sequence). CDR3 length: 15 amino acids. Deletions cut 4 bases from V and 4 bases from J, with 18 bases between. The CDR3: CAWTSTALKADTQYF. In DNA, the CDR3 is TGTGCCTGGACTAGTACGGCCCTCAAGGCAGATACGCAGTATTTT.

The rearrangement uses TRBV25-1 and TRBJ1-2; D not certain. The germline V gene encodes CDR1 MGHDK and CDR2 SYGVNS. Trimming shortened V by 1 base and J by 8 bases, and 14 bases separated the two germline ends. The CDR3 runs to 14 residues. The CDR3 DNA reads TGTGCCAGCAGTGAATTAGGCTCCGCGGGAGGCTACACCTTC. Translation: CASSELGSAGGYTF.

The V gene is TRBV19, the J gene TRBJ2-4; 7 nucleotides match TRBD1. With V trimmed by 3 bases and J by 5 bases, 1 base remained unmatched. The CDR3 is 13 residues long. Per the germline V gene, CDR1 is LNHDA and CDR2 is SQIVND (reference sequence). CDR3 loop: CASSIDRENIQYF. DNA of the CDR3: TGTGCCAGTAGTATCGACAGGGAAAACATTCAGTACTTC.

V and J are TRBV5-5 and TRBJ1-6; D is uncertain. The V gene lost 0 bases and the J gene lost 7 bases, with 17 bases spanning the gap. CDR3 size: 17 residues. Germline values: CDR1 SGHKS, CDR2 YYEKEE (reference sequence). This CDR3 is CASSLGMSTIFNSPLHF. Written as DNA, the CDR3 is TGTGCCAGCAGCTTGGGTATGTCGACTATCTTCAATTCACCCCTCCACTTT.

The V gene is TRBV3-1 (or the pseudogene TRBV3-2), the J gene TRBJ1-3, with 7 bases that match TRBD1. V shed 2 bases, J shed 7 bases, and the junction held 14 bases outside the gene matches. CDR3 length: 17 amino acids. Per the germline V gene, CDR1 is LGHDT and CDR2 is YNNKEL (reference sequence). The CDR3 here is CASSQNSPTGLINTIYF. The CDR3 nucleotides are TGTGCCAGCAGCCAAAACTCCCCGACAGGGTTAATTAACACCATATATTTT.

This chain joins TRBV27 and TRBJ1-5; TRBD1 is a possible D gene (5 bases). Trimming took off 3 bases at V and 0 bases at J, with 9 bases between the two ends. This CDR3 has 15 residues. The germline V gene encodes CDR1 MNHEY and CDR2 SMNVEV (reference sequence). In DNA form, the CDR3 reads TGTGCCAGCAGTTTTGGACATCTTAGCAATCAGCCCCAGCATTTT. Translating gives CASSFGHLSNQPQHF.

The V gene is TRBV7-9, the J gene TRBJ1-2; tentatively, D is TRBD1 (6 bases). Trimming pared 7 bases from V and 4 bases from J, leaving 10 bases between. There are 12 residues in the CDR3. From germline, CDR1 is SEHNR and CDR2 FQNEAQ (reference sequence). The CDR3 nucleotides are TGTGCCAGCACCCAGACAGGCTATGGCTACACCTTC. This translates into CASTQTGYGYTF.

This clone showed up just a few times. The DNA for the CDR3 is TGTGCCAGCAGCCCGGGAGGGGGGCGCTTAGATGAGCAGTTCTTC. As protein: CASSPGGGRLDEQFF. This sequence joins TRBV7-9 and TRBJ2-1; 8 nucleotides agree with TRBD2. This CDR3 comprises 15 residues. Trimming removed 5 bases from V and 8 bases from J; junction bases left unmatched: 11. Germline-derived CDR1 and CDR2 are SEHNR and FQNEAQ (reference sequence).

The CDR3 bases are TGTGCCAGCAGGTCGGACAGGGACGGAACCGGGGAGCTGTTTTTT. It is translated as CASRSDRDGTGELFF. The chain couples TRBV2 to TRBJ2-2, with 8 bases lining up with TRBD1. The V segment lost 6 bases and the J segment 5 bases; nucleotides outside the gene matches: 8. Germline CDR1 reads SNHLY; CDR2 reads FYNNEI. There are 15 residues in the CDR3.

This sequence joins TRBV7-2 and TRBJ1-5; 8 bases match TRBD1. J gave up 6 bases and V 1 base, and 5 bases lay outside the gene matches. The CDR3 is 15 residues long. Germline assignment: CDR1 SGHTA and CDR2 FQGNSA. Here the CDR3 reads CASSLEGTGGQPQHF. DNA for the CDR3: TGTGCCAGCAGCTTAGAGGGGACAGGCGGTCAGCCCCAGCATTTT.

The gene calls are TRBV5-6 and TRBJ2-1; 10 positions match TRBD1. The ends lost 2 bases at V and 10 bases at J; junction bases unmatched: 12. Per the germline V gene, CDR1 is SGHDT and CDR2 is YYEEEE. The CDR3 loop spans 16 amino acids. CDR3 sequence reads: CASSLQGTGEPLEQFF. The DNA for the CDR3 is TGTGCCAGCAGCTTACAAGGGACAGGGGAGCCCCTGGAGCAGTTCTTC.

The chain couples TRBV3-1 (or the pseudogene TRBV3-2) to TRBJ1-4, with TRBD1 matching over 7 bases. Germline V gene data show CDR1 as LGHDT and CDR2 as YNNKEL (reference sequence). The CDR3 length is 15 residues. After removal of 3 bases from V and 7 bases from J, the junction contained 8 bases not matched to a gene. CDR3 residues: CASSQWTGQAEKLFF. The DNA of the CDR3 is TGTGCCAGCAGCCAGTGGACAGGCCAAGCTGAAAAACTGTTTTTT.

The chain has TRBV19 and TRBJ1-2; TRBD1 matches at 10 bases. The CDR3 contains 14 residues. V dropped 5 bases and J dropped 2; count of bases not matched to a gene: 2. Germline CDR1 is LNHDA and CDR2 is SQIVND (reference sequence). CDR3 bases: TGTGCCAGTAGTTCGGACAGGGGGAACTATGGCTACACCTTC. It translates to CASSSDRGNYGYTF. Drawing the rest from reference TRBV19 and TRBJ1-2, the complete variable domain is DGGITQSPKYLFRKEGQNVTLSCEQNLNHDAMYWYRQDPGQGLRLIYYSQIVNDFQKGDIAEGYSVSREKKESFPLTVTSAQKNPTAFYLCASSSDRGNYGYTFGSGTRLTVV.

The chain links TRBV5-5 to TRBJ2-3, with TRBD2 identical over 9 bases. The CDR3 loop spans 14 amino acids. Germline CDR1 SGHKS, CDR2 YYEKEE (reference sequence). Unmatched junction bases numbered 9, after V lost 4 bases and J lost 9 bases. The CDR3 DNA reads TGTGCCAGCAGCGCAGCGGGAGGCACTGGCACGCAGTATTTT. This sequence encodes CASSAAGGTGTQYF.

The chain employs TRBV7-2 and TRBJ2-1, with D unresolved. The V and J ends lost 2 bases and 6 bases respectively, with 8 bases between them. In germline, CDR1 is SGHTA, CDR2 FQGNSA. The CDR3 runs to 13 residues. CDR3 coding DNA: TGTGCCAGCAGCTTAATCGGTGGCAATGAGCAGTTCTTC. Amino acid sequence: CASSLIGGNEQFF.

Written as DNA, the CDR3 is TGCAGTGCGCCCAAGGGGGATGGCTACACCTTC. Amino acid sequence: CSAPKGDGYTF. J is TRBJ1-2 and V is TRBV20-1; the D gene is possibly TRBD1 (6 bases). The germline gives CDR1 DFQATT, CDR2 SNEGSKA (reference sequence). Deletions cut 6 bases from V and 6 bases from J, with 11 bases between. The CDR3 has 11 amino acids.